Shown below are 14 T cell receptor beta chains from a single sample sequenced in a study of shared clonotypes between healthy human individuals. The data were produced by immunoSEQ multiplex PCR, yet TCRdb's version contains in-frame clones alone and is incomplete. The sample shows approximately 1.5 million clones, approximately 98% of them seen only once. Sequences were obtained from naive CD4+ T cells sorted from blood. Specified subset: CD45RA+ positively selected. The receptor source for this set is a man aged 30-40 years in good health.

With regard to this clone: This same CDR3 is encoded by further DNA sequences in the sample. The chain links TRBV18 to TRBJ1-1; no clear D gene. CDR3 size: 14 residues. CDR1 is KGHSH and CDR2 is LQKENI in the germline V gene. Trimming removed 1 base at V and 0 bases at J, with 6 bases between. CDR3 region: CASSPRGMNTEAFF. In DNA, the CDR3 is TGTGCCAGCTCACCACGGGGAATGAACACTGAAGCTTTCTTT.

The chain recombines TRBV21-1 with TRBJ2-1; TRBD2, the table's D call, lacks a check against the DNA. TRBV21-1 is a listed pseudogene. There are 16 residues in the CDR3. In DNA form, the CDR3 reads TGTGCCAGCAGCAAGGAGGGGAATTTCTCCTACAATGAGCAGTTCTTC. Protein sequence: CASSKEGNFSYNEQFF.

In DNA, the CDR3 is TGTGCCAGCAGCGTGACCGGGACAGGGGTATATGAGCAGTTCTTC. It encodes CASSVTGTGVYEQFF. V gene TRBV5-6 combines with J gene TRBJ2-1; 10 bases line up with TRBD1. Unmatched junction bases numbered 9, after V lost 4 bases and J lost 8 bases. Germline CDR1 reads SGHDT; CDR2 reads YYEEEE. The CDR3 sequence is 15 residues long.

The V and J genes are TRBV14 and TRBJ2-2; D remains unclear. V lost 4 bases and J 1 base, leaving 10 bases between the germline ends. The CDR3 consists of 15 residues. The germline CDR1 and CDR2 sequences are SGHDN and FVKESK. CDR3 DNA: TGTGCCAGCAGCCTCGGGCACATGAACACCGGGGAGCTGTTTTTT. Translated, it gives CASSLGHMNTGELFF.

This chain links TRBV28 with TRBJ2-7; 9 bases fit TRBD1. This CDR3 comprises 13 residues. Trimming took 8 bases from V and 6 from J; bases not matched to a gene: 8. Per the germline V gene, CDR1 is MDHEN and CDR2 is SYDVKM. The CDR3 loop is CASLNRGRREQYF. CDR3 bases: TGTGCCAGCCTAAACAGGGGGCGACGCGAGCAGTACTTC.

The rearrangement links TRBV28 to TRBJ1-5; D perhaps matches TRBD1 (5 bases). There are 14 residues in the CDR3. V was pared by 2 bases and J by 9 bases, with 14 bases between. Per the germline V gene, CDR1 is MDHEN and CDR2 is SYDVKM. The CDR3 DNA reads TGTGCCAGCAGTTTAGGGGGGAGGACCGGGCCCCAGCATTTT. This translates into CASSLGGRTGPQHF.

The CDR3: CASSSFPGVGLGEQYF. In DNA, the CDR3 is TGTGCCAGCAGTTCCTTCCCTGGGGTTGGGCTAGGCGAGCAGTACTTC. The chain combines TRBV28 with TRBJ2-7; D unresolved. The CDR3 runs to 16 residues. Germline CDR1 reads MDHEN; CDR2 reads SYDVKM. Trimming stripped 4 bases from V and 6 bases from J, with 22 bases between.

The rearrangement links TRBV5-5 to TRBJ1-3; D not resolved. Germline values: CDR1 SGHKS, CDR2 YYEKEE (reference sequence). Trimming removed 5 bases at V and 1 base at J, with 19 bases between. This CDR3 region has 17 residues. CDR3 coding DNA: TGTGCCAGCAGTGAGTTCAGAGACGGCCTATCTGGAAACACCATATATTTT. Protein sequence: CASSEFRDGLSGNTIYF.

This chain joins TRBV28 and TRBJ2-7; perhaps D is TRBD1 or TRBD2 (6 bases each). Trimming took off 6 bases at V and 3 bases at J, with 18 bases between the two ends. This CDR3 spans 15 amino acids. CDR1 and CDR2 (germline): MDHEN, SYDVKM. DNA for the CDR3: TGTGCCAGCAGGTTGGGGGGCGCGTCCAGCTACGAGCAGTACTTC. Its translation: CASRLGGASSYEQYF. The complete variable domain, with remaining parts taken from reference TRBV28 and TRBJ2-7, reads DVKVTQSSRYLVKRTGEKVFLECVQDMDHENMFWYRQDPGLGLRLIYFSYDVKMKEKGDIPEGYSVSREKKERFSLILESASTNQTSMYLCASRLGGASSYEQYFGPGTRLTVT.

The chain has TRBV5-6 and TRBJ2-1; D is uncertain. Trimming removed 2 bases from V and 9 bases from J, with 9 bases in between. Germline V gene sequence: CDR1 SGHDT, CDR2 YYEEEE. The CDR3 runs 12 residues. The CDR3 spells CASSFQLGEQFF. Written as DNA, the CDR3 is TGTGCCAGCAGCTTTCAGCTCGGTGAGCAGTTCTTC.

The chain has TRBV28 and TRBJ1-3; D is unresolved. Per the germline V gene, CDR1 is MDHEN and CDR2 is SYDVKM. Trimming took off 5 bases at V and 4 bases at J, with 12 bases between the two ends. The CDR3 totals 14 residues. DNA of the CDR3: TGTGCCAGCAGTGGCCCTCGTGTGGGAAACACCATATATTTT. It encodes CASSGPRVGNTIYF.

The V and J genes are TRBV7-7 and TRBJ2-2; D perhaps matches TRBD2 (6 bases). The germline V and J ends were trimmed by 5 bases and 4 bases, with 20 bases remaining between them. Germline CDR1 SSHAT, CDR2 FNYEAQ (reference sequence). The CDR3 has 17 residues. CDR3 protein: CASSHQRVSLFTGELFF. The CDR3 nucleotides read TGTGCCAGCAGCCATCAGCGGGTCTCTTTATTCACCGGGGAGCTGTTTTTT.

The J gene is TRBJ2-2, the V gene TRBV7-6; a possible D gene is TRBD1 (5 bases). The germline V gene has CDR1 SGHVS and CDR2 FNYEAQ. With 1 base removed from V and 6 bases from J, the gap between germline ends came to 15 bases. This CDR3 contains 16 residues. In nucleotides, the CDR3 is TGTGCCAGCAGCTTAGTTCCCCAGGGCTCCCCCGGGGAGCTGTTTTTT. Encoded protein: CASSLVPQGSPGELFF.

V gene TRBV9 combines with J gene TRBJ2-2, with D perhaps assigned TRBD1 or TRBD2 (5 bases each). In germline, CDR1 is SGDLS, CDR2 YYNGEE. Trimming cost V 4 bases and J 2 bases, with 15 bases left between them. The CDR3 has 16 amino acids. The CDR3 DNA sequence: TGTGCCAGCAGCCCGAAGACCGGGGCTAACACCGGGGAGCTGTTTTTT. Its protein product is CASSPKTGANTGELFF. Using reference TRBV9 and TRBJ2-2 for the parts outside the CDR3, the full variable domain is DSGVTQTPKHLITATGQRVTLRCSPRSGDLSVYWYQQSLDQGLQFLIQYYNGEERAKGNILERFSAQQFPDLHSELNLSSLELGDSALYFCASSPKTGANTGELFFGEGSRLTVL.